This T cell receptor beta chain stems from a study of T cells in Graves' hyperthyroidism and ophthalmopathy. In its sample, this clonotype was seen many times. The CDR3 is 15 residues long. J gave up 0 bases and V 5 bases, and 1 base lay outside the gene matches. The germline gives CDR1 MNHEY, CDR2 SMNVEV (reference sequence). From RNA transcripts, TCR beta CDR3 regions were amplified. When the TCR CDR3 underwent first-round RT-PCR, the HTBI primer set was used. TCRdb re-called the multiplex PCR reads through MiXCR, storing one row per CDR3 protein. This table has about 290,000 distinct CDR3 sequences, approximately 12% appearing once.

Sequenced: blood. The receptor comes from a woman between 25 and 40 years old with Graves' hyperthyroidism that later progressed to Graves' ophthalmopathy. The chain joins TRBV27 to TRBJ2-3; 11 bases are a match to TRBD2. This CDR3 is CASSGLAGSTDTQYF. The CDR3 nucleotides read TGTGCCAGCAGTGGACTAGCGGGCAGCACAGATACGCAGTATTTT.